This entry concerns a single T cell receptor beta chain. Antigen unknown. 13 Jbeta primers and 60 Vbeta primers were used for the PCR. Profiled with immunoSEQ multiplex PCR; TCRdb holds only in-frame clones, not every one. The sample contains about 180,000 clones, about three quarters of which appear only once. This sample is part of a study of cytomegalovirus exposure and HLA in healthy donors. General observations from the study: In vitro experiments confirmed that a few CMV-associated chains were specific for CMV antigens. Some TCR beta chains (164 of them) were listed as cytomegalovirus-associated.

Every donor was a healthy person donating bone marrow. The CDR3 covers 18 residues. CDR1 and CDR2 from the germline V gene are MGHRA and YSYEKL. J gave up 3 bases and V 0 bases, and 5 bases lay outside the gene matches. The sequence derives from a woman aged 30 to 39 in good health and CMV-seropositive. The V call is TRBV4-1, the J call TRBJ2-5, with TRBD2 matching 15 bases. The source material was PBMCs. The CDR3: CASSQDGLAGGPKETQYF. CDR3 in DNA: TGCGCCAGCAGCCAAGATGGACTAGCGGGAGGGCCGAAAGAGACCCAGTACTTC.